Listed here are 30 T cell receptor beta chains from one sample, sequenced in a study of cytotoxic CD8 clonotypes in ibrutinib-treated CLL. Generated by immunoSEQ multiplex PCR, the TCRdb table keeps only in-frame clones and is missing some. The data show approximately 15,000 clones, with approximately 60% seen just once and more than 9.5% held by the top ten. Source: PBMCs, taken before ibrutinib treatment. The source is a human donor with chronic lymphocytic leukemia.

The J gene is TRBJ2-6, the V gene TRBV9, with no clear D. The V end was cut by 6 bases, the J end by 1 base, with 11 bases between. The CDR3 has 15 residues. Germline V lookup: CDR1 SGDLS, CDR2 YYNGEE. This CDR3 reads CASTKMGSGANVLTF. CDR3 nucleotide sequence: TGTGCCAGCACTAAGATGGGGTCTGGGGCCAACGTCCTGACTTTC.

The chain couples TRBV27 to TRBJ2-5; possibly TRBD2 for D (6 bases). The germline V gene encodes CDR1 MNHEY and CDR2 SMNVEV (reference sequence). V was shortened by 6 bases and J by 3 bases, with 14 bases between the two germline ends. There are 14 residues in the CDR3. CDR3 bases: TGTGCCAGCAGCCCAACTAGCAGGGAAGAGACCCAGTACTTC. This sequence encodes CASSPTSREETQYF.

The rearrangement links TRBV27 to TRBJ2-1; tentatively, D is TRBD2 (5 bases). The CDR3 spans 14 residues. Trimming removed 3 bases from V and 3 bases from J, with 9 bases in between. The germline V gene encodes CDR1 MNHEY and CDR2 SMNVEV (reference sequence). The CDR3: CASSFLRDYNEQFF. The CDR3 coding sequence is TGTGCCAGCAGTTTTTTACGGGACTACAATGAGCAGTTCTTC.

The CDR3 protein is CASSPRTSPSYNEQFF. CDR3 DNA: TGTGCCAGCAGCCCGAGGACGAGTCCCTCCTACAATGAGCAGTTCTTC. V is TRBV11-2 and J is TRBJ2-1; no firm D call. CDR1 is SGHAT, CDR2 FQNNGV, per germline. The CDR3 contains 16 residues. Trimming left V 5 bases short and J 0 bases short, with 14 bases between.

This clone was picked up a small number of times. This chain joins TRBV5-1 and TRBJ2-1; no clear D. CDR1 and CDR2 (germline): SGHRS, YFSETQ. V was pared by 4 bases and J by 0 bases, with 11 bases between. There are 15 residues in the CDR3. This CDR3 is CASSARVISYNEQFF. DNA for the CDR3: TGCGCCAGCAGCGCTAGGGTTATCTCCTACAATGAGCAGTTCTTC.

There are a few counts of this clone. The chain joins TRBV9 to TRBJ2-5; maybe TRBD2 (5 bases). The CDR3 loop spans 15 amino acids. Germline CDR1 is SGDLS and CDR2 is YYNGEE. Deletions cut 4 bases from V and 4 bases from J, with 17 bases between. CDR3 DNA: TGTGCCAGCAGCCTCCTCCCCGGGAAGGGAGAGACCCAGTACTTC. It encodes CASSLLPGKGETQYF.

This clone has more than one count but fewer than ten. The CDR3 region is CASSEQGRRANEQFF. CDR3 nucleotides: TGTGCCAGTAGCGAACAGGGGAGAAGGGCCAATGAGCAGTTCTTC. This rearrangement joins TRBV19 to TRBJ2-1; 7 nucleotides line up with TRBD1. With 6 bases clipped from V and 6 bases from J, the junction kept 11 bases outside the gene matches. CDR1 is LNHDA and CDR2 is SQIVND in the germline V gene (reference sequence). There are 15 residues in the CDR3. The complete variable domain, with remaining parts taken from reference TRBV19 and TRBJ2-1, reads DGGITQSPKYLFRKEGQNVTLSCEQNLNHDAMYWYRQDPGQGLRLIYYSQIVNDFQKGDIAEGYSVSREKKESFPLTVTSAQKNPTAFYLCASSEQGRRANEQFFGPGTRLTVL.

In DNA, the CDR3 is TGTGCCAGCAGTTTTGACAGGTCCTCTGGAAACACCATATATTTT. This codes for CASSFDRSSGNTIYF. The chain has TRBV5-8 and TRBJ1-3; tentatively, D is TRBD1 (6 bases). V was trimmed by 5 bases and J by 0 bases, leaving 12 bases between them. This CDR3 contains 15 residues. Germline lookup yields CDR1 SGHTS and CDR2 YDEGEE.

With respect to this clone: Additional DNA sequences in this sample encode the identical CDR3. The chain has TRBV9 and TRBJ1-6, with 7 bases that match TRBD1. V dropped 4 bases and J dropped 10; count of bases not matched to a gene: 8. Per the germline V gene, CDR1 is SGDLS and CDR2 is YYNGEE. The CDR3 is 14 residues long. CDR3 DNA: TGTGCCAGCAGCCCGAGACAGGGTGGCTCACCCCTCCACTTT. It encodes CASSPRQGGSPLHF.

This chain joins TRBV7-9 and TRBJ1-5; D uncertain. Trimming shortened V by 1 base and J by 1 base, and 5 bases separated the two germline ends. The V gene's germline CDR1 is SEHNR and CDR2 FQNEAQ (reference sequence). This CDR3 is 14 amino acids long. CDR3 sequence (DNA): TGTGCCAGCAGCTTAGTACTCAGCAATCAGCCCCAGCATTTT. Its protein is CASSLVLSNQPQHF.

The rearrangement links TRBV5-1 to TRBJ1-4; TRBD1 is a possible D gene (6 bases). Trimming pared 6 bases from V and 4 bases from J, leaving 16 bases between. Germline CDR1 reads SGHRS; CDR2 reads YFSETQ. The CDR3 consists of 15 residues. The CDR3 reads CASKGQTGINEKLFF. The CDR3 nucleotides are TGCGCCAGCAAGGGCCAGACAGGAATTAATGAAAAACTGTTTTTT.

A single count supports this clone. This chain connects TRBV5-1 to TRBJ2-3, with 9 positions matching TRBD1. The length of the CDR3 is 17 residues. V lost 0 bases and J lost 7; bases outside the gene matches: 12. From germline, CDR1 is SGHRS and CDR2 YFSETQ. CDR3 sequence (DNA): TGCGCCAGCAGCTTGGACCTACAGGGGGCGGGGGATCATACGCAGTATTTT. Amino acid sequence: CASSLDLQGAGDHTQYF.

The V call is TRBV4-1, the J call TRBJ2-3; the match to TRBD1 covers 9 bases. The CDR3 loop spans 17 amino acids. The V and J ends lost 1 base and 2 bases, in that order; junction bases with no gene match: 7. CDR1 and CDR2 from the germline V gene are MGHRA and YSYEKL. The CDR3 reads CASSQADRGLSTDTQYF. CDR3 sequence (DNA): TGCGCCAGCAGCCAAGCGGACAGGGGATTATCCACAGATACGCAGTATTTT.

The V gene is TRBV21-1, the J gene TRBJ2-5. TRBV21-1 is a pseudogene locus. The CDR3 is 17 residues long. In DNA, the CDR3 is TGTGCCAGCAGCAAAGGGGGGGCAGGGCGTATAGGAGAGACCCAGTACTTC. This gives the protein CASSKGGAGRIGETQYF.

This sequence joins TRBV2 and TRBJ1-6; D gene uncertain. This CDR3 has 13 amino acids. Deletions cut 0 bases from V and 10 bases from J, with 7 bases between. Germline V gene lookup returns CDR1 SNHLY and CDR2 FYNNEI. The CDR3 nucleotides read TGTGCCAGCAGTGAAGCAGGGAACTCACCCCTCCACTTT. Translated: CASSEAGNSPLHF.

This clone is termed medium-sized (0.01 to 0.1%). J is TRBJ1-5 and V is TRBV19; possibly TRBD1 for D (6 bases). V dropped 7 bases and J dropped 0 bases, with 16 bases sitting between them. Germline V lookup: CDR1 LNHDA, CDR2 SQIVND (reference sequence). There are 16 residues in the CDR3. Here the CDR3 DNA reads TGTGCCAGTACCCCTTTTGAGGGGGTTAGCAATCAGCCCCAGCATTTT. This translates into CASTPFEGVSNQPQHF.

The chain carries TRBV29-1 and TRBJ1-5, with 7 bases identical to TRBD1. Germline CDR1 SQVTM, CDR2 ANQGSEA. The J segment lost 5 bases and the V segment lost 8 bases, leaving 12 bases of the junction unmatched. The CDR3 is 14 amino acids. Here the CDR3 reads CSPRWTGPHQPQHF. CDR3 nucleotides: TGCAGCCCTAGGTGGACAGGTCCCCATCAGCCCCAGCATTTT.

The chain is built from TRBV5-1 and TRBJ2-5; 9 bases are shared with TRBD2. The V segment lost 2 bases and the J segment 4 bases; nucleotides outside the gene matches: 12. Per the germline V gene, CDR1 is SGHRS and CDR2 is YFSETQ. The CDR3 covers 17 residues. Here the CDR3 reads CASSLRMRGGAGETQYF. The CDR3 coding sequence is TGCGCCAGCAGCTTAAGGATGCGCGGGGGGGCCGGAGAGACCCAGTACTTC.

The CDR3 region has the DNA TGTGCCAGCAGCTTAGGGACAGTAGCCAAAAACATTCAGTACTTC. It specifies CASSLGTVAKNIQYF. The chain joins TRBV11-2 to TRBJ2-4, with D perhaps matching TRBD1 (6 bases). The V end was cut by 1 base, the J end by 0 bases, with 7 bases between. This CDR3 spans 15 amino acids. The germline CDR1 and CDR2 sequences are SGHAT and FQNNGV.

The J gene is TRBJ2-5, the V gene TRBV2; 8 bases are shared with TRBD1. Germline V lookup: CDR1 SNHLY, CDR2 FYNNEI. Trimming at V came to 4 bases and at J to 4 bases, leaving 8 bases not matched to a gene. The length of the CDR3 is 15 residues. CDR3 coding DNA: TGTGCCAGCAGTGTCGTAGGACAGGGTGGAGAGACCCAGTACTTC. Residues: CASSVVGQGGETQYF. The variable domain in full, with the rest retrieved from reference TRBV2 and TRBJ2-5, is EPEVTQTPSHQVTQMGQEVILRCVPISNHLYFYWYRQILGQKVEFLVSFYNNEISEKSEIFDDQFSVERPDGSNFTLKIRSTKLEDSAMYFCASSVVGQGGETQYFGPGTRLLVL.

V and J are TRBV14 and TRBJ2-1; TRBD1 agrees at 11 bases. There are 17 residues in the CDR3. Germline values: CDR1 SGHDN, CDR2 FVKESK. J gave up 7 bases and V 0 bases, and 8 bases lay outside the gene matches. The CDR3 reads CASSQDYGQGAQNEQFF. In DNA, the CDR3 is TGTGCCAGCAGCCAAGACTACGGACAGGGGGCGCAGAATGAGCAGTTCTTC.

The J gene is TRBJ2-1, the V gene TRBV7-8; D is possibly TRBD2 (5 bases). Trimming pared 4 bases from V and 0 bases from J, leaving 10 bases between. Germline V gene sequence: CDR1 SGHVS, CDR2 FQNEAQ. The CDR3 extends over 15 amino acids. The CDR3 DNA reads TGTGCCAGCAGCTACGGGGTCAGCTCCTACAATGAGCAGTTCTTC. It encodes CASSYGVSSYNEQFF. Together with reference TRBV7-8 and TRBJ2-1, the CDR3 gives the full variable domain: GAGVSQSPRYKVAKRGQDVALRCDPISGHVSLFWYQQALGQGPEFLTYFQNEAQLDKSGLPSDRFFAERPEGSVSTLKIQRTQQEDSAVYLCASSYGVSSYNEQFFGPGTRLTVL.

The rearrangement uses TRBV6-1 and TRBJ1-2; a weak D match, TRBD1 (5 bases). CDR3 size: 15 residues. Germline V gene lookup returns CDR1 MNHNS and CDR2 SASEGT. V was trimmed by 3 bases and J by 4 bases, leaving 15 bases between them. The CDR3: CASSDPHRGIYGYTF. CDR3 sequence (DNA): TGTGCCAGCAGTGACCCACACCGGGGGATCTATGGCTACACCTTC.

This chain connects TRBV19 to TRBJ2-1; a weak D match, TRBD1 (7 bases). Germline-derived CDR1 and CDR2 are LNHDA and SQIVND (reference sequence). V was shortened by 5 bases and J by 4 bases, with 24 bases between the two germline ends. The CDR3 spans 18 residues. The CDR3 here is CASSRGTAGSGTYNEQFF. CDR3 DNA sequence: TGTGCCAGTAGTCGGGGGACAGCTGGCTCGGGGACTTACAATGAGCAGTTCTTC.

This clone has a handful of counts. The chain uses TRBV5-6 and TRBJ1-2, with D unresolved. V was pared by 1 base and J by 5 bases, with 15 bases between. The CDR3 sequence is 15 residues long. Per germline, CDR1 SGHDT and CDR2 YYEEEE. The CDR3 region is CASSLPDLGLYGYTF. CDR3 nucleotide sequence: TGTGCCAGCAGCTTGCCCGATCTTGGTTTATATGGCTACACCTTC.

This clone was seen more than once but under ten times. This chain uses TRBV19 with TRBJ1-6; D might be TRBD1 (5 bases). Germline CDR1 LNHDA, CDR2 SQIVND (reference sequence). This CDR3 comprises 14 residues. The V gene lost 3 bases and the J gene lost 8 bases, with 11 bases spanning the gap. DNA for the CDR3: TGTGCCAGTAGTATTGGGGGGTTTTATTCACCCCTCCACTTT. Translated: CASSIGGFYSPLHF.

The J gene is TRBJ1-1, the V gene TRBV5-1, with TRBD1 matching over 8 bases. Trimming took 0 bases from V and 7 from J; bases not matched to a gene: 2. The CDR3 has 13 residues. Germline CDR1 SGHRS, CDR2 YFSETQ. The CDR3 reads CASSLGDRLEAFF. Here the CDR3 DNA reads TGCGCCAGCAGCTTGGGGGACAGGCTTGAAGCTTTCTTT.

This clone is labeled medium-sized (0.01 to 0.1%). The genes are TRBV4-1 and TRBJ2-1; 11 bases agree with TRBD2. V gave up 4 bases and J gave up 9 bases; unmatched junction bases: 11. This CDR3 has 16 residues. Germline V gene lookup returns CDR1 MGHRA and CDR2 YSYEKL. For the CDR3, the DNA is TGCGCCAGCAGCCCCCTGGCTAGCGGGAGGTTGGGTGAGCAGTTCTTC. This gives the protein CASSPLASGRLGEQFF.

V and J are TRBV30 and TRBJ2-7, with D tentatively TRBD2 (6 bases). The ends were cut back, 1 base at V and 4 bases at J, with 26 bases in the middle. The CDR3 loop spans 18 amino acids. Germline CDR1 GTSNPN, CDR2 SVGIG (reference sequence). For the CDR3, the DNA is TGTGCCTGGAGTGGACTACCGACTACAGGTCCCCGGGGGTACGAGCAGTACTTC. Its protein product is CAWSGLPTTGPRGYEQYF.

V gene TRBV2 combines with J gene TRBJ1-2; D gene unclear. Trimming stripped 7 bases from V and 5 bases from J, with 17 bases between. The CDR3 loop spans 14 amino acids. Germline-derived CDR1 and CDR2 are SNHLY and FYNNEI. CDR3 loop: CASNLGPENYGYTF. CDR3 in DNA: TGTGCCAGCAATTTAGGGCCAGAAAATTATGGCTACACCTTC.